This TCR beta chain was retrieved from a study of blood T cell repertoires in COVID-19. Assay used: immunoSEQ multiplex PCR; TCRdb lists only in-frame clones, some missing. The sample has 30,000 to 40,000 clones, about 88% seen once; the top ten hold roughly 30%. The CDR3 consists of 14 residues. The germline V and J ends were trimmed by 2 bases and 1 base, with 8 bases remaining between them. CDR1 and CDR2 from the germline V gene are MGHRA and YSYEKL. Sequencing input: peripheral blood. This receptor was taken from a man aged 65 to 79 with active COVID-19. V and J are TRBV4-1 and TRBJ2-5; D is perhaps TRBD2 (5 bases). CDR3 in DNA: TGCGCCAGCAGCCAACTACTAGGCCAAGAGACCCAGTACTTC. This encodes CASSQLLGQETQYF.